The 23 T cell receptor beta chains listed next were all sequenced from one sample in a study of T cells in Graves' hyperthyroidism and ophthalmopathy. The TCR beta CDR3 regions underwent amplification using RNA transcripts as the source. Researchers ran a first-round RT-PCR on the TCR CDR3 using the HTBI primer set. MiXCR was run by TCRdb on the multiplex PCR reads, yielding one entry per CDR3 protein. The sample comprises fewer than 450,000 distinct CDR3 sequences, approximately 17% of which are singletons, and 35% to 45% rests with the top ten. The specimen was blood. The receptors here all came from a man younger than 35 with Graves' ophthalmopathy.

There are a few counts of this clonotype. The V call is TRBV12-3 or TRBV12-4, the J call TRBJ1-5; D not resolved. CDR3 length: 13 amino acids. The V end lost 5 bases, the J end lost 7 bases, and 12 bases lay between the germline ends. The CDR3 region is CASSVGSRQPQHF. Here the CDR3 DNA reads TGTGCCAGCAGTGTTGGCAGTCGGCAGCCCCAGCATTTT.

This clonotype occurred many times. The genes are TRBV2 and TRBJ2-5; D uncertain. Deletions cut 2 bases from V and 3 bases from J, with 7 bases between. Looked up from germline, CDR1 is SNHLY and CDR2 is FYNNEI. This CDR3 is 13 amino acids long. The chain's CDR3 is CASSEFGKETQYF. The CDR3 DNA reads TGTGCCAGCAGTGAATTTGGGAAAGAGACCCAGTACTTC.

There are a few counts of this clonotype. The chain employs TRBV4-1 and TRBJ1-2; no clear D. Trimming took off 0 bases at V and 6 bases at J, with 5 bases between the two ends. This CDR3 comprises 12 residues. Germline V CDR1 and CDR2: MGHRA, YSYEKL. CDR3 in DNA: TGCGCCAGCAGCCAAGAGAAGGATGGCTACACCTTC. It is translated as CASSQEKDGYTF.

This clonotype came up many times. The chain recombines TRBV12-3 or TRBV12-4 with TRBJ1-6, with D possibly being TRBD1 (5 bases). The CDR3 runs to 15 residues. V was cut by 7 bases and J by 2 bases, with 12 bases left in between. CDR3 DNA: TGTGCCAGCACCTTGGGGGAAGCCTATAATTCACCCCTCCACTTT. Its protein is CASTLGEAYNSPLHF.

As concerns this clonotype: A clone one base away is much larger, so this may be a read error. The chain recombines TRBV9 with TRBJ1-5; D might be TRBD1 (6 bases). The CDR3 covers 13 residues. Per the germline V gene, CDR1 is SGDLS and CDR2 is YYNGEE. The CDR3 nucleotides read TGTACCAGCAGCGAACAGGGTTATCAGCCCCAGCATTTT. This gives the protein CTSSEQGYQPQHF.

The V gene is TRBV14, the J gene TRBJ2-3; tentative D call: TRBD2 (6 bases). Germline loops: CDR1 SGHDN, CDR2 FVKESK. CDR3 length equals 13 residues. With 0 bases removed from V and 14 bases from J, the gap between germline ends came to 15 bases. The CDR3: CASSQDGGYGWYF. The CDR3 nucleotides read TGTGCCAGCAGCCAAGACGGAGGGTATGGATGGTATTTT.

V and J are TRBV9 and TRBJ2-7, with a tentative D call TRBD1 (5 bases). V lost 0 bases and J 5 bases, leaving 12 bases between the germline ends. This CDR3 is built from 14 residues. Germline V CDR1 and CDR2: SGDLS, YYNGEE. The CDR3 coding sequence is TGTGCCAGCAGCGTAGAGGGGATGCTCGACGAGCAGTACTTC. Translating it yields CASSVEGMLDEQYF.

This clonotype has ten or more counts. V usage is TRBV29-1 and J usage is TRBJ1-1; no clear D. V lost 5 bases, J lost 2 bases, and 9 bases lay in between. The CDR3 consists of 12 residues. The germline CDR1 and CDR2 sequences are SQVTM and ANQGSEA. The CDR3 bases are TGCAGCGTTAGGCAGCTCAACACTGAAGCTTTCTTT. It yields the protein CSVRQLNTEAFF.

This clonotype has ten or more counts. The chain couples TRBV5-6 to TRBJ2-7; D uncertain. Germline-derived CDR1 and CDR2 are SGHDT and YYEEEE. CDR3 size: 12 residues. The V and J ends lost 1 base and 3 bases respectively, with 5 bases between them. CDR3 region: CASSLRVYEQYF. CDR3 nucleotide sequence: TGTGCCAGCAGCTTGAGGGTCTACGAGCAGTACTTC. Full variable domain (rest looked up from reference TRBV5-6 and TRBJ2-7): DAGVTQSPTHLIKTRGQQVTLRCSPKSGHDTVSWYQQALGQGPQFIFQYYEEEERQRGNFPDRFSGHQFPNYSSELNVNALLLGDSALYLCASSLRVYEQYFGPGTRLTVT.

This clonotype turned up a few times. The rearrangement links TRBV28 to TRBJ2-3; 7 bases fit TRBD2. The V gene end was trimmed by 6 bases and the J gene end by 3 bases; junction bases not matched to a gene: 12. Germline V gene lookup returns CDR1 MDHEN and CDR2 SYDVKM. The length of the CDR3 is 16 residues. CDR3 DNA sequence: TGTGCCAGCAGCCTGTGGGGGGGTGGTGGGACAGATACGCAGTATTTT. Encoded protein: CASSLWGGGGTDTQYF.

In its sample, this clonotype was seen many times. In DNA form, the CDR3 reads TGCAGTGCTACTCGGACAGGGGAAGGCACTGAAGCTTTCTTT. Protein product: CSATRTGEGTEAFF. The chain recombines TRBV20-1 with TRBJ1-1, with 9 bases fitting TRBD1. The CDR3 is 14 residues long. The germline V gene has CDR1 DFQATT and CDR2 SNEGSKA (reference sequence). With 4 bases clipped from V and 4 bases from J, the junction kept 7 bases outside the gene matches.

This clonotype was seen a few times. The J gene is TRBJ2-7, the V gene TRBV7-9, with 7 bases identical to TRBD1. Losses at the gene ends were 5 bases for V and 2 bases for J; bases not matched to a gene: 9. Germline-derived CDR1 and CDR2 are SEHNR and FQNEAQ (reference sequence). This CDR3 has 15 residues. CDR3 nucleotide sequence: TGTGCCAGCAGCCCCTGGGACAGAAAAACCTACGAGCAGTACTTC. It encodes CASSPWDRKTYEQYF. The complete variable domain, with remaining parts taken from reference TRBV7-9 and TRBJ2-7, reads DTGVSQNPRHKITKRGQNVTFRCDPISEHNRLYWYRQTLGQGPEFLTYFQNEAQLEKSRLLSDRFSAERPKGSFSTLEIQRTEQGDSAMYLCASSPWDRKTYEQYFGPGTRLTVT.

This chain joins TRBV15 and TRBJ2-1; TRBD1 or TRBD2 may be the D gene (6 bases each). CDR3 length: 17 amino acids. Per the germline V gene, CDR1 is LNHNV and CDR2 is YYDKDF (reference sequence). Between the trimmed V and J ends, which lost 0 bases and 12 bases, there was a span of 24 bases. CDR3 nucleotide sequence: TGTGCCACCAGCAGAGATAGGGGGGCTCGGGCAGGGGAAACGCAGTTCTTC. It specifies CATSRDRGARAGETQFF.

V usage is TRBV6-6 and J usage is TRBJ2-7; TRBD1 or TRBD2 may be the D gene (6 bases each). Germline V gene data show CDR1 as MNHNY and CDR2 as SVGAGI (reference sequence). The CDR3 spans 17 residues. Trimming removed 0 bases at V and 3 bases at J, with 18 bases between. The CDR3 protein is CASSYSTGGAEVYEQYF. In DNA, the CDR3 is TGTGCCAGCAGTTACTCGACAGGAGGGGCAGAAGTCTACGAGCAGTACTTC.

This clonotype was detected ten times or more. The CDR3 sequence: CSLTHRGASTDTQYF. The DNA of the CDR3 is TGCAGTCTTACACACAGGGGAGCTAGCACAGATACGCAGTATTTT. V usage is TRBV20-1 and J usage is TRBJ2-3; 7 bases are shared with TRBD1. The CDR3 length is 15 residues. Unmatched junction bases numbered 11, after V lost 8 bases and J lost 0 bases. Looked up from germline, CDR1 is DFQATT and CDR2 is SNEGSKA (reference sequence).

In its sample, this clonotype was seen many times. V and J are TRBV7-9 and TRBJ2-7, with D perhaps TRBD2 (6 bases). This CDR3 contains 16 residues. Per germline, CDR1 SEHNR and CDR2 FQNEAQ (reference sequence). V shed 5 bases and J shed 0 bases, with 17 bases lying between them. CDR3 sequence: CASSPGGGILSYEQYF. The CDR3 nucleotides are TGTGCCAGCAGCCCGGGTGGGGGGATCCTCTCCTACGAGCAGTACTTC.

The sample holds many counts of this clonotype. The CDR3 bases are TGTGCCAGCAGCCCAGGCGAAAAACTGTTTTTT. It is translated as CASSPGEKLFF. The chain joins TRBV18 to TRBJ1-4; D is unclear. The CDR3 has 11 amino acids. The V end was cut by 8 bases, the J end by 8 bases, with 9 bases between. Germline values: CDR1 KGHSH, CDR2 LQKENI.

This clonotype has only a few counts. The chain employs TRBV4-2 and TRBJ2-7; D is unclear. Looked up from germline, CDR1 is LGHNA and CDR2 is YNFKEQ. The CDR3 sequence is 15 residues long. The V end was cut by 1 base, the J end by 0 bases, with 10 bases between. The CDR3 bases are TGTGCCAGCAGCCAAGCGGACGGCCCCTCCTACGAGCAGTACTTC. Translating it yields CASSQADGPSYEQYF.

Ten or more counts support this clonotype. The chain couples TRBV20-1 to TRBJ1-5; D is unclear. V was trimmed by 1 base and J by 0 bases, leaving 13 bases between them. The CDR3 runs to 16 residues. In germline, CDR1 is DFQATT, CDR2 SNEGSKA (reference sequence). The CDR3 DNA reads TGCAGTGCTAGAGCCTGGGGAAGGCCTAGCAATCAGCCCCAGCATTTT. Translation: CSARAWGRPSNQPQHF.

V is TRBV25-1 and J is TRBJ1-5, with a tentative D call TRBD1 (6 bases). V was trimmed by 4 bases and J by 1 base, leaving 14 bases between them. This CDR3 is 16 amino acids long. Germline CDR1 is MGHDK and CDR2 is SYGVNS. The CDR3 nucleotides are TGTGCCAGCAGTGTCGCAGGGGCCGCAAGCAATCAGCCCCAGCATTTT. This encodes CASSVAGAASNQPQHF.

The table lists this clonotype with many counts. The rearrangement links TRBV12-3 or TRBV12-4 to TRBJ1-2, with TRBD1 identical over 7 bases. The CDR3 runs to 15 residues. The J segment lost 3 bases and the V segment lost 4 bases, leaving 8 bases of the junction unmatched. CDR3 sequence reads: CASSSGQVGDYGYTF. The CDR3 DNA is TGTGCCAGCAGTTCCGGACAGGTCGGCGACTATGGCTACACCTTC.

The chain uses TRBV19 and TRBJ2-7, with no clear D. V was pared by 5 bases and J by 0 bases, with 20 bases between. CDR3 length equals 17 residues. Germline CDR1 and CDR2: LNHDA and SQIVND (reference sequence). The DNA of the CDR3 is TGTGCCAGTAGTCCGCGGTATGGTAGTCAGGACTCCTACGAGCAGTACTTC. Its translation is CASSPRYGSQDSYEQYF. Looking up the rest from reference TRBV19 and TRBJ2-7 gives the full variable domain: DGGITQSPKYLFRKEGQNVTLSCEQNLNHDAMYWYRQDPGQGLRLIYYSQIVNDFQKGDIAEGYSVSREKKESFPLTVTSAQKNPTAFYLCASSPRYGSQDSYEQYFGPGTRLTVT.

This clonotype came up a few times. The J gene is TRBJ2-5, the V gene TRBV5-1; 7 bases agree with TRBD1. From germline, CDR1 is SGHRS and CDR2 YFSETQ. CDR3 length equals 16 residues. Trimming took 4 bases from V and 0 from J; bases not matched to a gene: 9. CDR3 region: CASSTVGTAYQETQYF. The DNA for the CDR3 is TGCGCCAGCAGCACGGTCGGGACAGCGTACCAAGAGACCCAGTACTTC.